These T cell receptor beta chains were read from a single sample in a study of T cell repertoires in aging, cancer and after chemotherapy. TCRdb re-analysed the multiplex PCR reads in MiXCR, keeping a single row per CDR3 protein. The sample shows 10,000 to 15,000 distinct CDR3 sequences, approximately 28% of them seen only once. Input material: blood. The receptors shown here come from a human donor with a blood cancer. CDR3s include the opening cysteine and the closing phenylalanine or tryptophan. A D gene is named only where the DNA matches it firmly. Clone size is not always given. Where it is, it says once, few, many or a class for expanded clones.

d_call	clone_size	v_call	j_call	cdr3_nt	cdr3_aa
.	many	TRBV6-2/TRBV6-3	TRBJ2-5	TGTGCCAGCAGTAGGCCTAGTTGGCAAGAGACCCAGTACTTC	CASSRPSWQETQYF
.	medium-sized	TRBV11-1	TRBJ1-1	TGTGCCAGCAGCCGCGCTTATGGTTCACTCACTGAAGCTTTCTTT	CASSRAYGSLTEAFF
TRBD2	.	TRBV6-6	TRBJ2-5	TGTGCCAGCTACCAAAGGCCCGTTATGGATGGACTAGCGGGAGGAAAGAAAGAGACCCAGTACTTC	CASYQRPVMDGLAGGKKETQYF
TRBD1	medium-sized	TRBV6-5	TRBJ1-2	TGTGCCAGCAGTCAGACCGGGACAGGGGGCTTTGGTGGCTACACCTTC	CASSQTGTGGFGGYTF
TRBD2	medium-sized	TRBV6-2/TRBV6-3	TRBJ2-5	TGTGCCAGCCTAAACCCGGGACTAGCGACACGCCGGGAGACCCAGTACTTC	CASLNPGLATRRETQYF
.	.	TRBV19	TRBJ2-1	TGTGCCAGCAGCTTTCAGGGTTCCTCCTACAATGAGCAGTTCTTC	CASSFQGSSYNEQFF
.	few	TRBV5-4	TRBJ1-2	TGTGCCAGCAGCCCCCAGAATTTGGGTTATGGCTACACCTTC	CASSPQNLGYGYTF
.	.	TRBV2	TRBJ2-3	TGTGCCAGCAGGGAGGACTGGCTGGGGAATACGCAGTATTTT	CASREDWLGNTQYF
TRBD1	once	TRBV7-9	TRBJ1-4	TGTGCCAGCAGCTCCCGGGGACAGGCGGGGGAAAAACTGTTTTTT	CASSSRGQAGEKLFF
.	.	TRBV27	TRBJ1-1	TGTGCCAGCAGTTTAAGTTGGGGGGTTGGGACTGAAGCTTTCTTT	CASSLSWGVGTEAFF
.	medium-sized	TRBV12-3/TRBV12-4	TRBJ1-6	TGTGCCAGCAGTCAGGGTTATTCACCCCTCCACTTT	CASSQGYSPLHF
.	.	TRBV5-1	TRBJ2-3	TGCGCCAGCAGGTGGGGTAGTCGGAGTCGGACAGATACGCAGTATTTT	CASRWGSRSRTDTQYF
.	medium-sized	TRBV30	TRBJ1-2	TGTGCCTGGAGATATCGGGGACACCTGGCAGGCTATGGCTACACCTTC	CAWRYRGHLAGYGYTF
.	many	TRBV19	TRBJ1-1	TGTGCCAGTAGTATCTTGAGGGGGAACACTGAAGCTTTCTTT	CASSILRGNTEAFF
.	.	TRBV5-5	TRBJ1-5	TGTGCCAGCAGCTTGTATGATCAGCCCCAGCATTTT	CASSLYDQPQHF
.	.	TRBV21-1	TRBJ2-1	TGTGCCAGCAGCGCCCCTAAACTAGCGGGGGGCGTGAATGAGCAGTTCTTC	CASSAPKLAGGVNEQFF
.	medium-sized	TRBV6-2/TRBV6-3	TRBJ2-2	TGTGCCAGCAGTTCCCATCAAGGATGGACCGGGGAGCTGTTTTTT	CASSSHQGWTGELFF
.	.	TRBV5-1	TRBJ2-5	TGCGCCAGCAGCTTGGGCAGCGAAGAGACCCAGTACTTC	CASSLGSEETQYF
.	.	TRBV20-1	TRBJ2-3	TGCAGTGCTAGGCCCGACGGTACGGATACGCAGTATTTT	CSARPDGTDTQYF
.	medium-sized	TRBV6-1	TRBJ1-5	TGTGCCAGCAGCTTACAGGGAGTGGGTCAGCCCCAGCATTTT	CASSLQGVGQPQHF
.	.	TRBV11-2	TRBJ1-4	TGTGCCAGCAGCTTAGATCTTTCGCAGGCAGGCCTTGAACAACTGTTTTTT	CASSLDLSQAGLEQLFF
.	.	TRBV4-3	TRBJ2-2	TGCGCCAGCAGCCAAGTAATACTAGCAGGCACCGGGGAGCTGTTTTTT	CASSQVILAGTGELFF
.	.	TRBV10-3	TRBJ1-5	TGTGCCATCAGTTTCAACTTGATTCAGCCCCAGCATTTT	CAISFNLIQPQHF
.	medium-sized	TRBV29-1	TRBJ1-2	TGCAGCGTGGCACCGGGACACCGGGCGGGGGGCTACACCTTC	CSVAPGHRAGGYTF
.	once	TRBV20-1	TRBJ1-2	TGCAGTGCTAGAGTCTCGGGCGGTCGGTATGGCTACACCTTC	CSARVSGGRYGYTF
.	.	TRBV12-3/TRBV12-4	TRBJ2-7	TGTGCCAGCAGTTTATTCCCGGACCCGGGACCGAGCTACGAGCAGTACTTC	CASSLFPDPGPSYEQYF
TRBD2	many	TRBV6-4	TRBJ2-3	TGTGCCAGCAGTGAAGCTAGCGGGGACACAGATACGCAGTATTTT	CASSEASGDTDTQYF
.	medium-sized	TRBV19	TRBJ1-5	TGTGCCAGTAGTATTTTCGGCCGGGAGGGTTATAGCAATCAGCCCCAGCATTTT	CASSIFGREGYSNQPQHF
.	.	TRBV19	TRBJ2-7	TGTGCCAGTAGCATCCAAGGAAAGGGCTACACCTACGAGCAGTACTTC	CASSIQGKGYTYEQYF
.	.	TRBV5-6	TRBJ2-2	TGTGCCAGCAGCCGGGGCCTGGTATCCGGGGAGCTGTTTTTT	CASSRGLVSGELFF
.	.	TRBV7-7	TRBJ2-1	TGTGCTAGCAGCTTAGGGCTAGCATCCTACAATGAGCAGTTCTTC	CASSLGLASYNEQFF
TRBD1	medium-sized	TRBV29-1	TRBJ2-1	TGCAGCGTAGGGACAGGGGAGGAAGGGGAGCAGTTCTTC	CSVGTGEEGEQFF
.	.	TRBV27	TRBJ2-1	TGTGCCAGCAGTCCCGCGAGTAAGGTGGGCAATGAGCAGTTCTTC	CASSPASKVGNEQFF
.	few	TRBV30	TRBJ2-3	TGTGCCTGGAGTGTGGATCTTGGGCGGAGTGATTTCACAGATACGCAGTATTTT	CAWSVDLGRSDFTDTQYF
.	few	TRBV7-2	TRBJ1-4	TGTGCCAGCAGCTTAGAAAGGGCAAAGAAACTGTTTTTT	CASSLERAKKLFF
.	few	TRBV14	TRBJ2-3	TGTGCCAGCAGCCCCCTCGGGCTATTCAACACAGATACGCAGTATTTT	CASSPLGLFNTDTQYF
TRBD2	.	TRBV5-6	TRBJ2-3	TGCGCCAGCAGCTTGGCTAGCGGGGGGGCCAGGGATACGCAGTATTTT	CASSLASGGARDTQYF
.	once	TRBV14	TRBJ1-2	TGTGCCAGCAGCCAAATACAGCGAAACTATGGCTACACCTTC	CASSQIQRNYGYTF
TRBD2	.	TRBV11-1	TRBJ2-1	TGTGCCAGCAGCTCTACCTTAGCGGGAGGGATTTGGGATGAGCAGTTCTTC	CASSSTLAGGIWDEQFF
.	.	TRBV20-1	TRBJ1-5	TGCAGTGCTAGGGACACTAGCAATCAGCCCCAGCATTTT	CSARDTSNQPQHF
.	few	TRBV6-1	TRBJ2-3	TGTGCCAGCAAACTAATCCCCGGCGGGCAGTATTTT	CASKLIPGGQYF
.	medium-sized	TRBV6-6	TRBJ2-3	TGTGCCAGCAGACCCCTCGGGAGCACAGATACGCAGTATTTT	CASRPLGSTDTQYF
.	.	TRBV28	TRBJ1-2	TGTGCCAGCAGTTTGGAGTTGTCTGCCTATGGCTACACCTTC	CASSLELSAYGYTF
TRBD1	few	TRBV14	TRBJ1-1	TGTGCCAGCAGCCAAACAGGGGGCAGGCGAGATGGGAGAGGTGAAGCTTTCTTT	CASSQTGGRRDGRGEAFF
TRBD2	.	TRBV12-3/TRBV12-4	TRBJ2-3	TGTGCCAGCAGATCCAACTCAAAGCGGGGGGATTTCACAGATACGCAGTATTTT	CASRSNSKRGDFTDTQYF
TRBD1	.	TRBV7-9	TRBJ2-2	TGTGCCAGCAGCGGATTCGGGACAGGCGGTGACACCGGGGAGCTGTTTTTT	CASSGFGTGGDTGELFF
.	many	TRBV10-3	TRBJ1-4	TGTGCCATCAGTGATGAAGGGGGAGAAAATGAAAAACTGTTTTTT	CAISDEGGENEKLFF
TRBD1	.	TRBV10-3	TRBJ1-4	TGTGCCAGCAGTGGACAGGGGAGGCAAAAACTGTTTTTT	CASSGQGRQKLFF
.	many	TRBV6-6	TRBJ2-1	TGTGCCAGCACTCAATTTAGCGGAGAAAAGTACAATGAGCAGTTCTTC	CASTQFSGEKYNEQFF
.	.	TRBV14	TRBJ2-1	TGTGCCAGCAGCCAAGTCCGACAGAGCTACAATGAGCAGTTCTTC	CASSQVRQSYNEQFF
.	few	TRBV5-4	TRBJ1-2	TGTGCCAGCAGCTTCTTCACTTTCTCCGAGGGCTACACCTTC	CASSFFTFSEGYTF
.	.	TRBV4-3	TRBJ1-1	TGCGCCAGCAGCCAAGAGTTAGGACAGCTGAACACTGAAGCTTTCTTT	CASSQELGQLNTEAFF
TRBD2	many	TRBV5-4	TRBJ2-2	TGTGCCAGCAGCTTCGGGGGGGCAGGGGAGCTGTTTTTT	CASSFGGAGELFF
.	.	TRBV7-2	TRBJ1-2	TGTGCCAGCAGTTTGGGGGGGTATGGCTACACCTTC	CASSLGGYGYTF
.	medium-sized	TRBV29-1	TRBJ2-7	TGCAGCGTTGGGGGGTCCTACGAGCAGTACTTC	CSVGGSYEQYF
TRBD1	.	TRBV5-1	TRBJ2-2	TGCGCCAGCAGCTCCGGACAGGCGGGCACCGGGGAGCTGTTTTTT	CASSSGQAGTGELFF
.	medium-sized	TRBV27	TRBJ2-7	TGTGCCAGCAAGGTAACCGGGACTCTCTACGAGCAGTACTTC	CASKVTGTLYEQYF
TRBD2	medium-sized	TRBV6-2/TRBV6-3	TRBJ2-1	TGTGCCAGCAGTTTTAGCGGGAGGGAGCAGTTCTTC	CASSFSGREQFF
TRBD1	medium-sized	TRBV5-5	TRBJ2-7	TGTGCCAGCAGCTTGGGCAGGGGGCAAGGGTACGAGCAGTACTTC	CASSLGRGQGYEQYF